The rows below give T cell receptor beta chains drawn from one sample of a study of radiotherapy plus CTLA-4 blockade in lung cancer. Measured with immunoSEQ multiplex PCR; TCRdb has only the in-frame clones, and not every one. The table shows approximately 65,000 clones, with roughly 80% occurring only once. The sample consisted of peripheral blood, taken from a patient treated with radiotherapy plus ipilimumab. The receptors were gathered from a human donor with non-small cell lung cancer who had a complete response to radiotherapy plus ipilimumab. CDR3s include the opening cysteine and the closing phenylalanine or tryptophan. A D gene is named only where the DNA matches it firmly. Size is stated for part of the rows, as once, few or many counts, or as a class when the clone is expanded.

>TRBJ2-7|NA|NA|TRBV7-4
CASSYYSPGTSSHEQYF
TGTGCCAGCAGTTACTACTCTCCGGGAACCAGCTCCCACGAGCAGTACTTC
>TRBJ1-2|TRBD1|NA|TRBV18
CASSLLRDSSRGYTF
TGTGCCAGCTCTCTCCTCCGGGACAGCTCGAGGGGCTACACCTTC
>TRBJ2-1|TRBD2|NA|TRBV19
CASTDQPGLAGGYNEQFF
TGTGCCAGTACCGATCAGCCGGGACTAGCGGGGGGGTACAATGAGCAGTTCTTC
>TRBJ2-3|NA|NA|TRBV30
CAWSPPGASTDTQYF
TGTGCCTGGAGTCCCCCCGGAGCTAGCACAGATACGCAGTATTTT
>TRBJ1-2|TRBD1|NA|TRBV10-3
CAIRDVSDRDYGYTF
TGTGCCATCAGAGACGTTTCCGACAGGGACTATGGCTACACCTTC
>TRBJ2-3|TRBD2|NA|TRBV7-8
CASSRGAGGADTQYF
TGTGCCAGCAGTAGGGGGGCGGGAGGTGCTGATACGCAGTATTTT
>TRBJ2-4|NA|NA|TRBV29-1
CSVDEGADIQYF
TGCAGCGTTGACGAGGGAGCGGACATTCAGTACTTC
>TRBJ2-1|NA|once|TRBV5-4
CASSRDFYSYNEQFF
TGTGCCAGCAGCCGGGACTTCTACTCCTACAATGAGCAGTTCTTC
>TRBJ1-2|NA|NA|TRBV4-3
CTSSQEVGSQYGYTF
TGCACCAGCAGCCAAGAGGTGGGTTCTCAGTATGGCTACACCTTC
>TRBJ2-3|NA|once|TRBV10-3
CAISTGQITDTQYF
TGTGCCATCAGCACCGGACAGATCACAGATACGCAGTATTTT
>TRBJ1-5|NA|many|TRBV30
CAWSVQGNQPQHF
TGTGCCTGGAGTGTACAGGGCAATCAGCCCCAGCATTTT
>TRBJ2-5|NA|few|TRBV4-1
CASSRTGQETQYF
TGCGCCAGCAGCCGGACGGGCCAAGAGACCCAGTACTTC
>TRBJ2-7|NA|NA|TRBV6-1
CASRQRTYEQYF
TGTGCCAGCCGACAGAGAACCTACGAGCAGTACTTC
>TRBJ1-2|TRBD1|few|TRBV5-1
CASSLLQGGLYGYTF
TGCGCCAGCAGCTTGTTACAGGGGGGGCTCTATGGCTACACCTTC
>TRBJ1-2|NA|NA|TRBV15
CATSRDRRGYTF
TGTGCCACCAGCAGAGATCGGCGGGGCTACACCTTC
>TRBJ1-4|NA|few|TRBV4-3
CASSQDNFQTATNEKLFF
TGCGCCAGCAGCCAAGACAACTTTCAGACAGCAACTAATGAAAAACTGTTTTTT
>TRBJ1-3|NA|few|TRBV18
CASSPAQSSGNTIYF
TGTGCCAGCTCACCAGCCCAGAGCTCTGGAAACACCATATATTTT
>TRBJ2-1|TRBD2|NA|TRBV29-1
CSVVPGLADYNEQFF
TGCAGCGTTGTACCCGGACTAGCGGATTACAATGAGCAGTTCTTC
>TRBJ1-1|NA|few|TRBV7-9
CASSSGRVNTEAFF
TGTGCCAGCAGCTCGGGACGGGTGAACACTGAAGCTTTCTTT
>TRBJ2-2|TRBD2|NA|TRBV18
CASSTGTSGNTGELFF
TGTGCCAGCTCAACCGGGACTAGCGGGAACACCGGGGAGCTGTTTTTT
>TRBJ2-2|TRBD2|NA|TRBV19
CASKRAGGPGTGELFF
TGTGCCAGTAAAAGAGCGGGAGGGCCGGGCACCGGGGAGCTGTTTTTT
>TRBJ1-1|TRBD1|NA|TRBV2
CASSTGGTEAFF
TGTGCCAGCAGCACAGGGGGCACTGAAGCTTTCTTT
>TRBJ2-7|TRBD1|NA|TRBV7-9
CASSLIPGQGPSYEQYF
TGTGCCAGCAGCTTAATTCCGGGACAGGGGCCATCGTACGAGCAGTACTTC
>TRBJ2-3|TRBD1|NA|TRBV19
CASSDPGQGTDTQYF
TGTGCCAGTAGTGACCCGGGACAGGGGACAGATACGCAGTATTTT
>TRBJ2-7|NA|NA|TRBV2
CASSEAGQTWGYEQYF
TGTGCCAGCAGTGAAGCCGGACAGACCTGGGGCTACGAGCAGTACTTC
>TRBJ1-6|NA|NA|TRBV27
CASSLYGGGSPLHF
TGTGCCAGCAGTTTGTACGGGGGCGGTTCACCCCTCCACTTT
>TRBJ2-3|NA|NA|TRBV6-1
CASRVDTHTQYF
TGTGCCAGCAGGGTGGACACCCATACGCAGTATTTT
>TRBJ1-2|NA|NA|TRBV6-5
CASRRTVRGGYTF
TGTGCCAGCAGGAGGACAGTCAGAGGTGGCTACACCTTC
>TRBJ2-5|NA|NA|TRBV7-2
CASSLMQGQETQYF
TGTGCCAGCAGCTTAATGCAGGGGCAAGAGACCCAGTACTTC
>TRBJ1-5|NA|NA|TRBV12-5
CASGLGQPGNQPQHF
TGTGCTAGTGGTTTGGGACAGCCAGGCAATCAGCCCCAGCATTTT
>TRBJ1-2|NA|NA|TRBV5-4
CASSKPTDYGYTF
TGTGCCAGCAGCAAACCGACAGACTATGGCTACACCTTC
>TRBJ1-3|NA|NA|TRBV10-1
CASSDPSGNTIYF
TGCGCCAGCAGTGACCCGTCTGGAAACACCATATATTTT
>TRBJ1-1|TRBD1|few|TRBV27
CASSFRNPGTGGLNTEAFF
TGTGCCAGCAGTTTCCGAAATCCCGGGACAGGGGGACTGAACACTGAAGCTTTCTTT
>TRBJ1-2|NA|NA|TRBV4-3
CASSPEGGTYGYTF
TGCGCCAGCAGCCCGGAAGGGGGGACCTATGGCTACACCTTC
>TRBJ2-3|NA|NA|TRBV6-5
CASRRRDTQYF
TGTGCCAGCAGGAGGAGAGATACGCAGTATTTT
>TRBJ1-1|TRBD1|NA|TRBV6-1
CASSGRQGLNTEAFF
TGTGCCAGCAGTGGGCGACAGGGGCTTAACACTGAAGCTTTCTTT
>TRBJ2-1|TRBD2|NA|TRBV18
CASSSGRDNEQFF
TGTGCCAGCTCTAGCGGGAGAGACAATGAGCAGTTCTTC
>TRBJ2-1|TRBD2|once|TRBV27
CASSLRTSGSASTWFF
TGTGCCAGCAGTCTGCGGACTAGCGGGAGCGCTAGTACGTGGTTCTTC
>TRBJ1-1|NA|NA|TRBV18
CASSPALLNTEAFF
TGTGCCAGCTCACCGGCCCTTTTGAACACTGAAGCTTTCTTT
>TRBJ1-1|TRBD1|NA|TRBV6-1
CASSARDRVGGTEAFF
TGTGCCAGCAGTGCCCGGGACAGGGTAGGAGGCACTGAAGCTTTCTTT
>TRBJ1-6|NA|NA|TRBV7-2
CASGRSPNSPLHF
TGTGCCAGTGGACGGTCCCCAAATTCACCCCTCCACTTT
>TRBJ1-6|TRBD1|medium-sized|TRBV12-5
CASGLGQGNSPLHF
TGTGCTAGTGGTTTGGGACAGGGGAATTCACCCCTCCACTTT
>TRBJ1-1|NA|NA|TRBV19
CASSIEENTEAFF
TGTGCCAGTAGTATTGAGGAAAACACTGAAGCTTTCTTT
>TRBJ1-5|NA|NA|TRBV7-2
CASSLQFQPQHF
TGTGCCAGCAGCTTACAGTTTCAGCCCCAGCATTTT
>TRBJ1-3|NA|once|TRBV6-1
CASSEGPGVGGNTIYF
TGTGCCAGCAGTGAGGGGCCCGGGGTGGGTGGAAACACCATATATTTT
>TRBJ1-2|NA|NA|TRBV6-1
CASNPGREAFYGYTF
TGTGCCAGCAATCCTGGGCGGGAGGCCTTCTATGGCTACACCTTC
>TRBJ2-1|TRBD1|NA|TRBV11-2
CASSRTGLSYNEQFF
TGTGCCAGCAGCCGGACAGGACTCTCCTACAATGAGCAGTTCTTC
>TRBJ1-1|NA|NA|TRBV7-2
CASRRDGNTEAFF
TGTGCCAGCAGGAGGGACGGGAACACTGAAGCTTTCTTT
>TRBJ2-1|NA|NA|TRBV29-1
CSVGGERGTYNEQFF
TGCAGCGTTGGGGGCGAGAGAGGCACCTACAATGAGCAGTTCTTC
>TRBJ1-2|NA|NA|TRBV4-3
CASSPQGGHNYGYTF
TGCGCCAGCAGCCCACAAGGGGGGCATAACTATGGCTACACCTTC
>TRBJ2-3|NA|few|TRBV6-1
CASSYADTQYF
TGTGCCAGCAGTTACGCGGATACGCAGTATTTT
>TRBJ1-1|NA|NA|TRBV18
CASSWTTEAFF
TGTGCCAGCTCCTGGACGACTGAAGCTTTCTTT
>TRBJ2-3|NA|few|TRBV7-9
CASSLVLSDTQYF
TGTGCCAGCAGCTTAGTTCTTTCAGATACGCAGTATTTT
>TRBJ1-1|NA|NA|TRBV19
CASREIIRIRNTEAFF
TGTGCCAGTAGAGAAATCATCAGGATACGGAACACTGAAGCTTTCTTT
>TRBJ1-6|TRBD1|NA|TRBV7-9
CASSVETGGSSPLHF
TGTGCCAGCAGCGTAGAGACAGGGGGAAGTTCACCCCTCCACTTT
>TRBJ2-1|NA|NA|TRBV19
CASEGPDEQFF
TGTGCTTCGGAGGGCCCCGATGAGCAGTTCTTC